What follows are 8 T cell receptor beta chains derived from one specimen sequenced in a study of technical replicates of blood from a few donors. Using immunoSEQ multiplex PCR, the repertoire was profiled, and TCRdb retains in-frame clones only, with some absent. The table has some 84,000 clones, roughly nine tenths seen once; the top ten hold under 0.5%. Input material: T cells isolated from PBMCs. Source of these receptors: a human donor in good health.

The chain employs TRBV12-5 and TRBJ1-2, with 9 nucleotides matching TRBD1. This CDR3 spans 14 amino acids. V shed 6 bases, J shed 2 bases, and the junction held 4 bases outside the gene matches. Germline V CDR1 and CDR2: LGHNT, FRNRAP. The CDR3 sequence: CASGSGQGNYGYTF. The CDR3, as DNA: TGTGCTAGTGGCTCGGGACAGGGAAACTATGGCTACACCTTC.

This clone was counted only a few times. The chain employs TRBV27 and TRBJ1-2, with D uncertain. The CDR3 runs to 13 residues. V shed 2 bases and J shed 7 bases, with 11 bases lying between them. Germline V gene data show CDR1 as MNHEY and CDR2 as SMNVEV (reference sequence). The CDR3 spells CASSLNSLRGYTF. The CDR3 bases are TGTGCCAGCAGTTTAAACTCCCTCCGTGGCTACACCTTC.

The V gene is TRBV12-2, the J gene TRBJ2-7; the table's D call, TRBD1, was not checked against the DNA. TRBV12-2 has pseudogene status. The CDR3 is 18 amino acids. CDR3 in DNA: TGTGCAAGTCGCTCGGTCCTCCTCCGGGACAGGGAAGCCTACGAGCAGTACTTC. Its protein product is CASRSVLLRDREAYEQYF.

The rearrangement joins TRBV6-6 to TRBJ2-3; no definite D call. The V end was cut by 6 bases, the J end by 2 bases, with 12 bases between. Germline V lookup: CDR1 MNHNY, CDR2 SVGAGI (reference sequence). CDR3 length: 14 residues. The CDR3 here is CASSLLTDTDTQYF. CDR3 coding DNA: TGTGCCAGCAGCCTCTTAACAGACACAGATACGCAGTATTTT.

The chain is built from TRBV4-1 and TRBJ1-1, with D unclear. The germline V and J ends were trimmed by 3 bases and 0 bases, with 11 bases remaining between them. The CDR3 totals 15 residues. From germline, CDR1 is MGHRA and CDR2 YSYEKL. For the CDR3, the DNA is TGCGCCAGCAGCCATGAACAGACCATGAACACTGAAGCTTTCTTT. This gives the protein CASSHEQTMNTEAFF.

The gene calls are TRBV28 and TRBJ2-7; TRBD1 might be the D (7 bases). Germline-derived CDR1 and CDR2 are MDHEN and SYDVKM. V lost 5 bases, J lost 2 bases, and 19 bases lay in between. The CDR3 loop spans 16 amino acids. The CDR3, as DNA: TGTGCCAGCAGTCCCCGGGGGACAGCGCCTGCCTACGAGCAGTACTTC. Translating gives CASSPRGTAPAYEQYF.

The J gene is TRBJ1-2, the V gene TRBV18; D gene uncertain. Trimming pared 5 bases from V and 2 bases from J, leaving 21 bases between. The CDR3 covers 17 residues. Germline V gives CDR1 KGHSH, CDR2 LQKENI. CDR3 DNA sequence: TGTGCCAGCTCAATGTCCGCCCGGGTCCAACCCAACTATGGCTACACCTTC. It is translated as CASSMSARVQPNYGYTF. The whole variable domain, remainder taken from reference TRBV18 and TRBJ1-2, is NAGVMQNPRHLVRRRGQEARLRCSPMKGHSHVYWYRQLPEEGLKFMVYLQKENIIDESGMPKERFSAEFPKEGPSILRIQQVVRGDSAAYFCASSMSARVQPNYGYTFGSGTRLTVV.

This clone has just one count. This rearrangement joins TRBV18 to TRBJ2-7, with a possible D match to TRBD1 (6 bases). The CDR3 is 16 amino acids. The germline V gene encodes CDR1 KGHSH and CDR2 LQKENI. Deletions cut 1 base from V and 3 bases from J, with 16 bases between. The CDR3 reads CASSPRLEQGFYEQYF. The CDR3 DNA reads as TGTGCCAGCTCACCACGGTTGGAACAGGGATTCTACGAGCAGTACTTC.